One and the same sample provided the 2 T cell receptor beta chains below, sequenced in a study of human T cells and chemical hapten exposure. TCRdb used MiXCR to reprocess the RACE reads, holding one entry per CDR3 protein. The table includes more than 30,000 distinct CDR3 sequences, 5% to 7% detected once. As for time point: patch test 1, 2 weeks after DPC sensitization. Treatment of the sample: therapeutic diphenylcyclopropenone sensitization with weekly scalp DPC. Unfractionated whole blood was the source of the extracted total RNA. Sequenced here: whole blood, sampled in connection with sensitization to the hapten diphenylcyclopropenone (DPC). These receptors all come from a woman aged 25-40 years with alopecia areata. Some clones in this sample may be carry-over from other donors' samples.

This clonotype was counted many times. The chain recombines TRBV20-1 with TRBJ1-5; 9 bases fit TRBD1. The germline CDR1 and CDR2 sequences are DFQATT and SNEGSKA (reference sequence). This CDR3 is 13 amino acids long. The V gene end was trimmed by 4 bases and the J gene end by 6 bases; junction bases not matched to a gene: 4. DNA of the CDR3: TGCAGTGCTACCGGGACAGGGACTCAGCCCCAGCATTTT. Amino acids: CSATGTGTQPQHF.

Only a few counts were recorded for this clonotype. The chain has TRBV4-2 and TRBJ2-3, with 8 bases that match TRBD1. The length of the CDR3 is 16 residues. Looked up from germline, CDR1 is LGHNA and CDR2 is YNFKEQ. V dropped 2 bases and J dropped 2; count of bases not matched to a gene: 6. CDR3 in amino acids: CASSQTGGLDTDTQYF. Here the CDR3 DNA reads TGTGCCAGCAGCCAAACAGGGGGGTTAGACACAGATACGCAGTATTTT.